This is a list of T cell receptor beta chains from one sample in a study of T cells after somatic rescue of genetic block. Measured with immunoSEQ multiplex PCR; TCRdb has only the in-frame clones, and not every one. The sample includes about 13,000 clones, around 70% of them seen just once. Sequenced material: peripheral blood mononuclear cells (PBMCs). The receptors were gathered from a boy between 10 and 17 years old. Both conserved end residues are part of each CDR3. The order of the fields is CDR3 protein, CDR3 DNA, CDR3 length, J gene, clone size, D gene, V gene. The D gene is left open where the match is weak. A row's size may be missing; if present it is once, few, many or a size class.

CDR3 protein: CASSPGSGYEQYF; CDR3 DNA: TGTGCCAGCAGCCCAGGGTCTGGCTACGAGCAGTACTTC; CDR3 length: 13; J gene: TRBJ2-7; clone size: .; D gene: .; V gene: TRBV14
CDR3 protein: CASSIRGQRKNTEAFF; CDR3 DNA: TGTGCCAGTAGTATTAGGGGGCAAAGGAAGAACACTGAAGCTTTCTTT; CDR3 length: 16; J gene: TRBJ1-1; clone size: .; D gene: TRBD1; V gene: TRBV19
CDR3 protein: CASSSDLMMQYF; CDR3 DNA: TGTGCCAGCAGCTCGGACCTCATGATGCAGTATTTT; CDR3 length: 12; J gene: TRBJ2-3; clone size: .; D gene: .; V gene: TRBV7-2
CDR3 protein: CASSSGTTSTDTQYF; CDR3 DNA: TGTGCCAGCAGTTCCGGGACAACTAGCACAGATACGCAGTATTTT; CDR3 length: 15; J gene: TRBJ2-3; clone size: .; D gene: .; V gene: TRBV28
CDR3 protein: CASSRGVYNEQFF; CDR3 DNA: TGTGCCAGCAGCAGGGGAGTCTACAATGAGCAGTTCTTC; CDR3 length: 13; J gene: TRBJ2-1; clone size: .; D gene: .; V gene: TRBV11-3
CDR3 protein: CASSAGPQRDEQFF; CDR3 DNA: TGTGCCAGCAGCGCCGGGCCTCAGCGGGATGAGCAGTTCTTC; CDR3 length: 14; J gene: TRBJ2-1; clone size: once; D gene: .; V gene: TRBV6-4
CDR3 protein: CASSVWYYNEQFF; CDR3 DNA: TGTGCCAGCAGTGTCTGGTATTACAATGAGCAGTTCTTC; CDR3 length: 13; J gene: TRBJ2-1; clone size: .; D gene: .; V gene: TRBV6-1
CDR3 protein: CASSLKGGSPYEQYF; CDR3 DNA: TGCGCCAGCAGCTTGAAAGGCGGTAGCCCCTACGAGCAGTACTTC; CDR3 length: 15; J gene: TRBJ2-7; clone size: .; D gene: .; V gene: TRBV5-1
CDR3 protein: CASSPTLAGGRNEQFF; CDR3 DNA: TGTGCCAGCTCACCGACGCTAGCGGGGGGGCGTAATGAGCAGTTCTTC; CDR3 length: 16; J gene: TRBJ2-1; clone size: few; D gene: TRBD2; V gene: TRBV18
CDR3 protein: CASSLARLMGNEQFF; CDR3 DNA: TGCGCCAGCAGCCTGGCTAGACTAATGGGCAATGAGCAGTTCTTC; CDR3 length: 15; J gene: TRBJ2-1; clone size: .; D gene: .; V gene: TRBV5-1
CDR3 protein: CASSRWDVDTQYF; CDR3 DNA: TGTGCCAGCAGCAGATGGGACGTAGATACGCAGTATTTT; CDR3 length: 13; J gene: TRBJ2-3; clone size: .; D gene: .; V gene: TRBV5-4
CDR3 protein: CASSEFSVNTQYF; CDR3 DNA: TGTGCCAGCAGTGAGTTCTCCGTTAATACGCAGTATTTT; CDR3 length: 13; J gene: TRBJ2-3; clone size: .; D gene: .; V gene: TRBV2
CDR3 protein: CASSIRGLNEKLFF; CDR3 DNA: TGTGCCAGTAGTATCAGGGGGCTTAATGAAAAACTGTTTTTT; CDR3 length: 14; J gene: TRBJ1-4; clone size: large; D gene: TRBD1; V gene: TRBV19
CDR3 protein: CAISGTSGGVSYEQYF; CDR3 DNA: TGTGCCATCAGCGGGACTAGCGGGGGGGTTTCCTACGAGCAGTACTTC; CDR3 length: 16; J gene: TRBJ2-7; clone size: .; D gene: TRBD2; V gene: TRBV10-3
CDR3 protein: CASSFGRGLEQYF; CDR3 DNA: TGTGCCAGCAGTTTCGGCAGGGGGCTTGAGCAGTACTTC; CDR3 length: 13; J gene: TRBJ2-7; clone size: .; D gene: TRBD1; V gene: TRBV28
CDR3 protein: CASSAGTGMNTEAFF; CDR3 DNA: TGTGCCAGCAGCGCCGGGACAGGAATGAACACTGAAGCTTTCTTT; CDR3 length: 15; J gene: TRBJ1-1; clone size: .; D gene: TRBD1; V gene: TRBV9
CDR3 protein: CASSPQGASYGYTF; CDR3 DNA: TGCGCCAGCAGCCCACAGGGGGCGAGCTATGGCTACACCTTC; CDR3 length: 14; J gene: TRBJ1-2; clone size: large; D gene: TRBD1; V gene: TRBV5-1
CDR3 protein: CASSGPYQGGSEKLFF; CDR3 DNA: TGTGCCAGCAGCGGGCCGTACCAGGGGGGAAGTGAAAAACTGTTTTTT; CDR3 length: 16; J gene: TRBJ1-4; clone size: .; D gene: TRBD1; V gene: TRBV7-9
CDR3 protein: CASNPSGTGRGYTF; CDR3 DNA: TGTGCCAGCAACCCCTCGGGGACAGGTCGCGGCTACACCTTC; CDR3 length: 14; J gene: TRBJ1-2; clone size: .; D gene: TRBD1; V gene: TRBV6-6
CDR3 protein: CASSLVAGVNPYEQYF; CDR3 DNA: TGCGCCAGCAGCTTGGTGGCGGGGGTGAACCCCTACGAGCAGTACTTC; CDR3 length: 16; J gene: TRBJ2-7; clone size: .; D gene: TRBD2; V gene: TRBV5-1
CDR3 protein: CASSSGQARTDTQYF; CDR3 DNA: TGTGCCAGCAGCTCGGGACAGGCCCGCACAGATACGCAGTATTTT; CDR3 length: 15; J gene: TRBJ2-3; clone size: .; D gene: TRBD1; V gene: TRBV7-9
CDR3 protein: CASSLIGDPYEQYF; CDR3 DNA: TGTGCCAGCAGTTTAATAGGGGATCCCTACGAGCAGTACTTC; CDR3 length: 14; J gene: TRBJ2-7; clone size: .; D gene: .; V gene: TRBV28
CDR3 protein: CATQGKGRQETQYF; CDR3 DNA: TGTGCCACCCAAGGTAAAGGGCGGCAAGAGACCCAGTACTTC; CDR3 length: 14; J gene: TRBJ2-5; clone size: .; D gene: .; V gene: TRBV2
CDR3 protein: CASSPYPVPSASTDTQYF; CDR3 DNA: TGTGCCAGCAGCCCCTACCCCGTCCCTAGCGCTAGCACAGATACGCAGTATTTT; CDR3 length: 18; J gene: TRBJ2-3; clone size: .; D gene: .; V gene: TRBV9
CDR3 protein: CARRNYFAGSYEQYF; CDR3 DNA: TGTGCCAGAAGAAATTATTTTGCGGGGTCCTACGAGCAGTACTTC; CDR3 length: 15; J gene: TRBJ2-7; clone size: few; D gene: .; V gene: TRBV5-3
CDR3 protein: CASKWGSYGYTF; CDR3 DNA: TGTGCCAGCAAGTGGGGGTCCTATGGCTACACCTTC; CDR3 length: 12; J gene: TRBJ1-2; clone size: .; D gene: .; V gene: TRBV6-1
CDR3 protein: CASRPAGNTEAFF; CDR3 DNA: TGCGCCAGCCGTCCCGCAGGGAACACTGAAGCTTTCTTT; CDR3 length: 13; J gene: TRBJ1-1; clone size: .; D gene: .; V gene: TRBV5-1
CDR3 protein: CASSRQGAIDIQYF; CDR3 DNA: TGCGCCAGCAGCAGACAGGGGGCGATCGACATTCAGTACTTC; CDR3 length: 14; J gene: TRBJ2-4; clone size: few; D gene: TRBD1; V gene: TRBV5-1
CDR3 protein: CASSLDPASLNNEQFF; CDR3 DNA: TGCGCCAGCAGCTTGGATCCGGCCTCCTTAAACAATGAGCAGTTCTTC; CDR3 length: 16; J gene: TRBJ2-1; clone size: .; D gene: .; V gene: TRBV5-1
CDR3 protein: CASSLGLSTDTQYF; CDR3 DNA: TGTGCCAGCAGCTTAGGCCTTAGCACAGATACGCAGTATTTT; CDR3 length: 14; J gene: TRBJ2-3; clone size: few; D gene: .; V gene: TRBV7-2
CDR3 protein: CASSFYRGRETQYF; CDR3 DNA: TGCGCCAGCAGCTTTTATCGGGGGCGAGAGACCCAGTACTTC; CDR3 length: 14; J gene: TRBJ2-5; clone size: .; D gene: .; V gene: TRBV5-1
CDR3 protein: CASSQEPGETLHF; CDR3 DNA: TGTGCCAGCAGCCAAGAGCCGGGGGAGACCCTCCACTTT; CDR3 length: 13; J gene: TRBJ1-6; clone size: .; D gene: .; V gene: TRBV4-2
CDR3 protein: CASSLGDGTYNEQFF; CDR3 DNA: TGTGCCAGCAGCTTGGGGGACGGTACCTACAATGAGCAGTTCTTC; CDR3 length: 15; J gene: TRBJ2-1; clone size: .; D gene: .; V gene: TRBV11-2
CDR3 protein: CAISRDRGAGGSNTGELFF; CDR3 DNA: TGTGCCATCAGCCGGGACAGGGGAGCGGGGGGGTCGAACACCGGGGAGCTGTTTTTT; CDR3 length: 19; J gene: TRBJ2-2; clone size: .; D gene: .; V gene: TRBV10-3
CDR3 protein: CASSLAVRGKDTQYF; CDR3 DNA: TGTGCCAGCAGCTTAGCCGTAAGAGGGAAAGATACGCAGTATTTT; CDR3 length: 15; J gene: TRBJ2-3; clone size: .; D gene: .; V gene: TRBV7-9
CDR3 protein: CASIDWAGWELFF; CDR3 DNA: TGTGCCAGCATCGACTGGGCGGGCTGGGAGCTGTTTTTT; CDR3 length: 13; J gene: TRBJ2-2; clone size: .; D gene: .; V gene: TRBV7-9
CDR3 protein: CSVDSEGAYYGYTF; CDR3 DNA: TGCAGCGTTGATTCGGAGGGGGCTTACTATGGCTACACCTTC; CDR3 length: 14; J gene: TRBJ1-2; clone size: once; D gene: TRBD1; V gene: TRBV29-1
CDR3 protein: CASSLQGQPQHF; CDR3 DNA: TGTGCCAGCAGTCTCCAGGGTCAGCCCCAGCATTTT; CDR3 length: 12; J gene: TRBJ1-5; clone size: .; D gene: .; V gene: TRBV28
CDR3 protein: CASSPPLTATNEKLFF; CDR3 DNA: TGTGCCAGCTCACCACCTCTCACCGCAACTAATGAAAAACTGTTTTTT; CDR3 length: 16; J gene: TRBJ1-4; clone size: .; D gene: .; V gene: TRBV18
CDR3 protein: CASSLNRGNWNYGYTF; CDR3 DNA: TGTGCCAGCAGTTTAAACAGGGGGAATTGGAACTATGGCTACACCTTC; CDR3 length: 16; J gene: TRBJ1-2; clone size: hyperexpanded; D gene: TRBD1; V gene: TRBV28
CDR3 protein: CASSYSGTGHCEQYF; CDR3 DNA: TGTGCCAGCAGTTACTCTGGGACAGGACATTGCGAGCAGTACTTC; CDR3 length: 15; J gene: TRBJ2-7; clone size: .; D gene: TRBD1; V gene: TRBV6-6
CDR3 protein: CASSEVLASRYF; CDR3 DNA: TGTGCCAGCAGTGAAGTTCTGGCCTCTAGGTACTTC; CDR3 length: 12; J gene: TRBJ2-5; clone size: few; D gene: .; V gene: TRBV6-1